Below, 22 T cell receptor beta chains from the same sample are listed, as sequenced in a study of response to subunit inactivated influenza vaccine. TCRdb re-analysed the RT-PCR reads in MiXCR, keeping a single row per CDR3 protein. Here the sample spans around 500,000 distinct CDR3 sequences, approximately 9.9% being singletons. Specimen: PBMCs from blood, collected roughly 45 days after vaccination. The origin of the receptors is a man in his fifties or sixties who received an inactivated influenza vaccine.

The chain recombines TRBV3-1 with TRBJ2-3; D perhaps matches TRBD1 (5 bases). Germline V gene data show CDR1 as LGHDT and CDR2 as YNNKEL (reference sequence). This CDR3 has 16 residues. V was shortened by 5 bases and J by 6 bases, with 21 bases between the two germline ends. The CDR3 loop is CASSSGGAARSDTQYF. CDR3 sequence (DNA): TGTGCCAGCAGCTCCGGTGGGGCTGCCCGGAGTGATACGCAGTATTTT.

This clonotype was counted only a few times. The rearrangement links TRBV6-1 to TRBJ2-1; D is possibly TRBD1 or TRBD2 (5 bases each). Trimming cost V 6 bases and J 5 bases, with 11 bases left between them. Germline assignment: CDR1 MNHNS and CDR2 SASEGT. This CDR3 is 13 amino acids long. The CDR3 protein is CASRGHGDNEQFF. Here the CDR3 DNA reads TGTGCCAGCAGAGGACACGGGGACAATGAGCAGTTCTTC.

CDR3 loop: CSGGLAGAGEQFF. The CDR3 DNA sequence: TGCAGCGGGGGACTAGCGGGAGCTGGTGAGCAGTTCTTC. The V call is TRBV29-1, the J call TRBJ2-1; 14 bases are shared with TRBD2. There are 13 residues in the CDR3. Trimming removed 7 bases from V and 9 bases from J; junction bases left unmatched: 5. Germline V gene sequence: CDR1 SQVTM, CDR2 ANQGSEA.

The V and J genes are TRBV5-1 and TRBJ1-6; D might be TRBD1 (6 bases). V was shortened by 4 bases and J by 8 bases, with 19 bases between the two germline ends. CDR1 is SGHRS and CDR2 is YFSETQ in the germline V gene. The CDR3 loop spans 16 amino acids. CDR3 coding DNA: TGCGCCAGCAGCGCGTCACAGGGTAGTTATGATTCACCCCTCCACTTT. Translating it yields CASSASQGSYDSPLHF.

The rearrangement uses TRBV20-1 and TRBJ2-1; D possibly matches TRBD1 or TRBD2 (6 bases each). Deletions cut 7 bases from V and 10 bases from J, with 17 bases between. The CDR3 sequence is 12 residues long. The germline CDR1 and CDR2 sequences are DFQATT and SNEGSKA (reference sequence). The CDR3 DNA sequence: TGCAGTGGTGGGGGGCGCTTGGGGGAGCAGTTCTTC. Residues: CSGGGRLGEQFF.

This clonotype was observed many times. This chain links TRBV5-1 with TRBJ2-2; possible D gene TRBD1, 6 bases. Germline lookup yields CDR1 SGHRS and CDR2 YFSETQ. Trimming shortened V by 4 bases and J by 4 bases, and 8 bases separated the two germline ends. The length of the CDR3 is 13 residues. The CDR3 spells CASSRGGTGELFF. The CDR3 DNA reads as TGCGCCAGCAGCAGAGGGGGCACCGGGGAGCTGTTTTTT.

This clonotype was observed a few times. The V call is TRBV20-1, the J call TRBJ2-5; D not resolved. CDR1 DFQATT and CDR2 SNEGSKA come from the germline V gene (reference sequence). CDR3 length: 13 amino acids. Trimming left V 1 base short and J 4 bases short, with 10 bases between. CDR3 protein: CSARAVSLETQYF. The CDR3 coding sequence is TGCAGTGCTAGAGCAGTTAGTCTAGAGACCCAGTACTTC.

This chain connects TRBV6-1 to TRBJ2-5; tentatively, D is TRBD1 (7 bases). The germline CDR1 and CDR2 sequences are MNHNS and SASEGT. V gave up 6 bases and J gave up 8 bases, with 22 bases separating them. This CDR3 is 15 amino acids long. The CDR3 coding sequence is TGTGCCAGCAGGGCGGGGACAGCCCCATCGGGAACCCAGTACTTC. This encodes CASRAGTAPSGTQYF.

The chain links TRBV7-2 to TRBJ1-1; 9 positions match TRBD1. The CDR3 sequence is 14 residues long. Looked up from germline, CDR1 is SGHTA and CDR2 is FQGNSA. V lost 4 bases and J lost 3; bases outside the gene matches: 3. For the CDR3, the DNA is TGTGCCAGCAGCTATCGGACAGGGGACACTGAAGCTTTCTTT. It is translated as CASSYRTGDTEAFF.

This clonotype was seen more than once but under ten times. The rearrangement joins TRBV27 to TRBJ2-2, with 11 bases aligning to TRBD2. The length of the CDR3 is 18 residues. Germline lookup yields CDR1 MNHEY and CDR2 SMNVEV (reference sequence). Unmatched junction bases numbered 10, after V lost 3 bases and J lost 4 bases. The CDR3 spells CASSLIRGSGRATGELFF. DNA of the CDR3: TGTGCCAGCAGTTTGATCCGCGGTAGCGGGAGGGCCACCGGGGAGCTGTTTTTT.

This chain uses TRBV20-1 with TRBJ2-7; D perhaps matches TRBD2 (5 bases). The CDR3 totals 15 residues. CDR1 DFQATT and CDR2 SNEGSKA come from the germline V gene (reference sequence). Trimming took off 1 base at V and 9 bases at J, with 22 bases between the two ends. The CDR3, as DNA: TGCAGTGCTAGAGGTTATGGCGGGCTTACCCGCGGGCAGTACTTC. This encodes CSARGYGGLTRGQYF.

The chain joins TRBV20-1 to TRBJ2-5, with D unclear. Germline loops: CDR1 DFQATT, CDR2 SNEGSKA (reference sequence). The CDR3 spans 12 residues. V gave up 3 bases and J gave up 2 bases, with 7 bases separating them. CDR3 in amino acids: CSARSLQETQYF. Here the CDR3 DNA reads TGCAGTGCTAGGAGTCTTCAAGAGACCCAGTACTTC.

The rearrangement links TRBV29-1 to TRBJ2-7; the match to TRBD1 covers 9 bases. This CDR3 region has 14 residues. The trim removed 4 bases at V and 7 bases at J, leaving 11 bases unmatched. Germline V gene sequence: CDR1 SQVTM, CDR2 ANQGSEA. In nucleotides, the CDR3 is TGCAGCGTTGGGGGACAGGGACGAATAGGGGAGCAGTACTTC. This encodes CSVGGQGRIGEQYF.

This clonotype was counted a few times. CDR3 coding DNA: TGTGCCAGCAGCTTAGCCAGCACAGTAGGGAGTACCGGGGAGCTGTTTTTT. This encodes CASSLASTVGSTGELFF. The chain combines TRBV11-2 with TRBJ2-2, with TRBD2 as a possible D gene (5 bases). This CDR3 has 17 residues. Trimming stripped 1 base from V and 5 bases from J, with 17 bases between. Germline-derived CDR1 and CDR2 are SGHAT and FQNNGV.

About this clonotype itself: This clone may be a read error of a much larger clone one base away. The rearrangement joins TRBV12-3 or TRBV12-4 to TRBJ1-1; D is ambiguous. The CDR3 loop spans 16 amino acids. The CDR3 region has the DNA TGTGACAGCAGTGCCCGTAGGTGGGCAGGAGATACTGAAGCTTTCTTT. Its translation: CDSSARRWAGDTEAFF.

This chain links TRBV4-1 with TRBJ1-5; no clear D. The CDR3 is 15 residues long. The germline V gene encodes CDR1 MGHRA and CDR2 YSYEKL. Trimming took 6 bases from V and 1 from J, leaving 13 bases between them. CDR3 in DNA: TGCGCCAGCAGGCCGAGCCAATCCAGCAATCAGCCCCAGCATTTT. Its translation is CASRPSQSSNQPQHF.

V gene TRBV2 combines with J gene TRBJ2-5; D is unclear. With 7 bases removed from V and 4 bases from J, the gap between germline ends came to 10 bases. The CDR3 has 12 amino acids. Germline V gives CDR1 SNHLY, CDR2 FYNNEI. CDR3 sequence (DNA): TGTGCCAGCATATTCAAGCGAGAGACCCAGTACTTC. Translated, it gives CASIFKRETQYF.

A few counts support this clonotype. J is TRBJ1-1 and V is TRBV6-5; D gene ambiguous. CDR1 is MNHEY and CDR2 is SVGAGI in the germline V gene. The germline V and J ends were trimmed by 0 bases and 4 bases, with 9 bases remaining between them. CDR3 length: 14 residues. The CDR3 sequence: CASSYSGMGTEAFF. CDR3 sequence (DNA): TGTGCCAGCAGTTACTCGGGAATGGGCACTGAAGCTTTCTTT.

This clonotype was detected only a few times. V is TRBV11-1 and J is TRBJ2-1; D call uncertain. Trimming stripped 5 bases from V and 6 bases from J, with 14 bases between. Germline V gives CDR1 SGHAT, CDR2 FQDESV (reference sequence). This CDR3 has 14 amino acids. This CDR3 reads CASSRGRSFNEQFF. In DNA, the CDR3 is TGTGCCAGCAGCCGCGGAAGAAGTTTCAATGAGCAGTTCTTC. The complete variable domain, with remaining parts taken from reference TRBV11-1 and TRBJ2-1, reads EAEVAQSPRYKITEKSQAVAFWCDPISGHATLYWYRQILGQGPELLVQFQDESVVDDSQLPKDRFSAERLKGVDSTLKIQPAELGDSAMYLCASSRGRSFNEQFFGPGTRLTVL.

The chain carries TRBV6-2 or TRBV6-3 and TRBJ2-1; D gene unclear. CDR1 and CDR2 (germline): MNHEY, SVGEGT. The CDR3 is 12 residues long. V was clipped by 2 bases and J by 6 bases, with 5 bases between them. In nucleotides, the CDR3 is TGTGCCAGCAGTTACGGGCGCAATGAGCAGTTCTTC. Encoded protein: CASSYGRNEQFF.

J is TRBJ1-1 and V is TRBV19; no clear D. The V end lost 6 bases, the J end lost 3 bases, and 11 bases lay between the germline ends. The CDR3 has 13 residues. Germline assignment: CDR1 LNHDA and CDR2 SQIVND (reference sequence). The CDR3 sequence: CASSSGSYTEAFF. CDR3 coding DNA: TGTGCCAGTAGCTCCGGTTCTTACACTGAAGCTTTCTTT.

The J gene is TRBJ2-1, the V gene TRBV4-1; 7 bases fit TRBD1. With V trimmed by 1 base and J by 4 bases, 10 bases remained unmatched. Germline V gene data show CDR1 as MGHRA and CDR2 as YSYEKL. The CDR3 loop spans 17 amino acids. Here the CDR3 reads CASSQGPRGRGYNEQFF. Written as DNA, the CDR3 is TGCGCCAGCAGCCAAGGTCCGAGGGGGCGCGGTTACAATGAGCAGTTCTTC.